This T cell receptor beta chain comes out of a study of T cell responses to AZD1222 COVID-19 vaccine. Study-wide background: Pooling covered second doses at about 4 or about 12 weeks.

With regard to this clone: Its target is not known.

Assay used: immunoSEQ multiplex PCR; TCRdb lists only in-frame clones, some missing. The sample shows about 120,000 clones, around 89% of them seen only once. Study-level points and caveats: Only a handful of people who got AZD1222 tested seropositive at baseline. Spike-specific TCR breadth and depth went up after people got two AZD1222 doses.

The specimen was peripheral blood, collected on day 0 of AZD1222 vaccination. This TCR was recovered from an adult in good health.

Here the CDR3 reads CASGLGLSTDTQYF. CDR3 bases: TGTGCTAGTGGTTTAGGACTCAGCACAGATACGCAGTATTTT. The chain has TRBV12-5 and TRBJ2-3, with D maybe TRBD2 (5 bases). CDR1 and CDR2 (germline): LGHNT, FRNRAP. The ends were cut back, 3 bases at V and 0 bases at J, with 7 bases in the middle. This CDR3 comprises 14 residues. The full variable domain, with the rest looked up from reference TRBV12-5 and TRBJ2-3, is DARVTQTPRHKVTEMGQEVTMRCQPILGHNTVFWYRQTMMQGLELLAYFRNRAPLDDSGMPKDRFSAEMPDATLATLKIQPSEPRDSAVYFCASGLGLSTDTQYFGPGTRLTVL.